The clone carrying this T cell receptor (beta chain) was found a few times. What it binds is not known. From the 5' RACE reads, TCRdb called clonotypes with MiXCR, one entry per CDR3 protein. The data show 550,000 to 600,000 distinct CDR3 sequences, about a fifth seen once. The sample belongs to a study of T-cell memory formation after mild COVID-19. At the level of the study: Largely donor-specific sequence clusters came from two donors. General study points: The study detected some responding clones in pre-infection memory, suggesting cross-reactive memory joined.

V gave up 6 bases and J gave up 6 bases; unmatched junction bases: 5. The CDR3 contains 14 residues. Germline lookup yields CDR1 MNHEY and CDR2 SMNVEV (reference sequence). Sequenced material: PBMCs or a T cell subset sorted from them (not recorded which). This TCR came from an adult woman who had mild COVID-19 (a few samples of this study predate the infection). Cell type and time point are not known. The chain carries TRBV27 and TRBJ1-5; 10 bases agree with TRBD1. DNA of the CDR3: TGTGCCAGCAGAAAGGGACAGGGGAGTCAGCCCCAGCATTTT. Its translation: CASRKGQGSQPQHF.